This TCR beta chain originates from a study of blood T cells in healthy people across ages (dated by TCRdb to about 2015). Regarding the research as a whole: In model experiments, template switching captured about one uniquely barcoded TCR beta cDNA molecule for every two T cells. Four age groups were formed from the donors: young (average about 16 years), middle-aged (approximately 41), aged (62) and long-lived (roughly 88). The study analyzed two additional independent replicas of 1 million unique cDNA reads from the same blood draw for two donors, one aged 18 to 29 and one aged 80 or older. To avoid experimental bias, donors of different ages were distributed randomly across sequencing lanes. To track age-related changes in TCR beta repertoire diversity, the study relied on deep sequencing normalized with unique cDNA molecular identifiers. The full study reports these points: Conclusive comparison of naive and antigen-experienced compartments was prevented by the profiling of bulk unsorted PBMCs. Estimates of total diversity from one million sequenced T cells were regarded as lower bounds and underestimates. The CMV infection status of donors was not known, potentially confounding age-related changes in expanded clonotypes. As age increased, observed TCR beta diversity per million T cells dropped in a roughly linear way, and a significant reduction was already evident by age roughly 40. The long-lived group showed more naive CD4+ T cells, fewer expanded clones and increased TCR diversity than the aged group, suggesting age selection. A strong correlation was found between observed TCR beta diversity and the percentage of naive T cells measured by flow cytometry.

The germline V gene encodes CDR1 LGHDT and CDR2 YNNKEL (reference sequence). Including the terminal cysteine and phenylalanine, the CDR3 comprises 12 residues. Only the CDR3 portion is preserved as DNA: 36 bases, with reading frame beginning at the first base. Library generation was performed with 5' RACE. TCRdb records Illumina HiSeq 2500 as the sequencer. A second PCR of roughly 7 to 12 cycles was run with a J-beta primer mix and a sample-barcoded 5' primer. Each TCR beta cDNA molecule received a unique molecular identifier from a template-switch 5' adaptor carrying 12 random nucleotides. Each sample yielded at least 3 million CDR3-containing paired-end reads. All of the RNA was converted into first-strand cDNA using the Mint cDNA synthesis kit, with a TRBC-specific oligonucleotide serving as the primer. Following uracil-DNA glycosylase treatment, a first 18-cycle PCR with universal primers M1SS and BC2_uni_R was performed on all cDNA. Processing in the source paper ran as follows. Normalization of each sample was performed by random selection of 1 million high-quality reads, each carrying a distinct molecular identifier. Reads sharing molecular identifiers were discarded rather than binned into consensus sequences. CDR3 identification, clonotype clustering and error correction used MiTCR with a Q25 quality threshold and the strictest error-elimination algorithm. A nonparametric unseen species model with Euler transformation was used to estimate a lower bound on total TCR beta diversity. TCRdb itself trimmed the public reads at Q25 with fastp, ran MiXCR and retained productive beta chains. Rows merge per CDR3 protein into single entries with the most common DNA and genes. TCRdb's processing, not the authors' own work, is the source of the V and J calls. The sample table contains hundreds of thousands of distinct CDR3 sequences; only one count was recorded for about 40% of them. The ten largest make up 20% to 25% of the sample.

Systemically healthy Caucasian individuals from Russia, over 30 in total and aged roughly 6 to 95 years, were included as donors. Ten milliliters of peripheral blood were drawn from each donor into EDTA-treated Vacutainer tubes. PBMCs were isolated by Ficoll-Paque density-gradient centrifugation, with at least 6 million obtained per sample. Total RNA was extracted from PBMCs with Trizol reagent, with at least 5 micrograms obtained per sample. For every donor, an aliquot of PBMCs went through flow cytometry to measure the percentages of naive CD45RAhigh/CD27high T cells. Turning to this clonotype: Its antigen target is currently unknown. Germline is not matched at one junction end, which may reflect a read error.

Recombination linked TRBV3-1 to TRBJ1-2; TRBD1 might be the D gene, on 5 matching bases. The TCR was taken from a woman aged 55-70 years in good health. Sequenced: blood. DNA sequence: TGTGCCTGCAGCGTGCGGGACTCTGGCTACACCTTC. This encodes CACSVRDSGYTF. Full variable domain (CDR3 extended with the reference TRBV3-1 and TRBJ1-2 proteins): DTAVSQTPKYLVTQMGNDKSIKCEQNLGHDTMYWYKQDSKKFLKIMFSYNNKELIINETVPNRFSPKSPDKAHLNLHINSLELGDSAVYFCACSVRDSGYTFGSGTRLTVV.